A selection of T cell receptor beta chains follows, all from one sample in a study of blood T cells in healthy people across ages. TCRdb redid the calling of the 5' RACE reads with MiXCR, one entry per CDR3 protein. This repertoire shows fewer than 950,000 distinct CDR3 sequences, 35% to 40% found once; its top ten account for under 15%. The sample was blood. The receptors come from a man aged 18 to 29 in good health. CDR3s include the opening cysteine and the closing phenylalanine or tryptophan. The D gene is left open where the match is weak. Rows may omit the clone size; those that give it use once, few, many or a size class.

TRBJ2-5 few TRBV12-3/TRBV12-4 - CASSLVISETQYF TGTGCCAGCAGTTTAGTTATTAGCGAGACCCAGTACTTC
TRBJ2-5 many TRBV5-1 TRBD1 CASSSRTGSQETQYF TGCGCCAGCAGCTCAAGGACAGGGAGCCAAGAGACCCAGTACTTC
TRBJ1-1 - TRBV5-1 - CASSDNTEAFF TGCGCCAGCAGCGACAACACTGAAGCTTTCTTT
TRBJ2-3 few TRBV7-2 TRBD2 CASSLRLAGAVAGTDTQYF TGTGCCAGCAGCTTACGTCTAGCGGGGGCCGTCGCCGGCACAGATACGCAGTATTTT
TRBJ2-5 - TRBV20-1 TRBD2 CSARGGGVKETQYF TGCAGTGCTAGAGGGGGGGGAGTCAAAGAGACCCAGTACTTC
TRBJ1-4 many TRBV12-3/TRBV12-4 - CASSLAYPTNEKLFF TGTGCCAGCAGTTTAGCCTACCCAACTAATGAAAAACTGTTTTTT
TRBJ1-1 few TRBV20-1 - CSARGLATEAFF TGCAGTGCTAGAGGTCTGGCCACTGAAGCTTTCTTT
TRBJ1-5 few TRBV7-9 - CASSARAGQPQHF TGTGCCAGCAGCGCTCGGGCTGGCCAGCCCCAGCATTTT
TRBJ2-1 - TRBV6-5 TRBD1 CASRRETGAYNEQFF TGTGCCAGCCGTCGGGAGACAGGGGCTTACAATGAGCAGTTCTTC
TRBJ1-5 - TRBV12-3/TRBV12-4 - CASSLKRIGPQHF TGTGCCAGCAGTTTAAAAAGGATCGGGCCCCAGCATTTT
TRBJ2-3 many TRBV30 - CAWTGTGPDTQYF TGTGCCTGGACGGGGACGGGTCCAGATACGCAGTATTTT
TRBJ2-2 few TRBV4-3 TRBD1 CASSPTGVETGELFF TGCGCCAGCAGCCCGACAGGGGTTGAGACCGGGGAGCTGTTTTTT